This TCR beta chain emerged from a study of CD8+ T cells in alopecia areata. Sequencing templates came from extracted RNA that was reverse transcribed into cDNA. Only in-frame clones appear in the TCRdb table, and some are missing; sequencing was by immunoSEQ multiplex PCR. Seen here are some 170,000 clones, about 66% observed once, and the top ten hold roughly 10%. Peripheral blood, together with lesional scalp punch biopsies, was collected from alopecia areata patients. Per the germline V gene, CDR1 is MNHEY and CDR2 is SMNVEV (reference sequence). The CDR3 contains 15 residues. V gave up 3 bases and J gave up 3 bases; unmatched junction bases: 5.

Sequenced material: CD8+ T cells sorted from blood, taken at week 0. This chain uses TRBV27 with TRBJ1-5, with 7 bases aligning to TRBD1. This TCR derives from a human donor with alopecia areata. The CDR3 spells CASSFNRGLNQPQHF. In nucleotides, the CDR3 is TGTGCCAGCAGTTTTAACAGGGGCCTCAATCAGCCCCAGCATTTT.